This entry lists 2 T cell receptor beta chains sequenced from one sample in a study of blood T cell repertoires in COVID-19. Assay used: immunoSEQ multiplex PCR; TCRdb lists only in-frame clones, some missing. The table includes about 400,000 clones, roughly 90% detected once. The source material was peripheral blood. The receptors derive from a man in his forties with acute or convalescent COVID-19.

V gene TRBV6-4 combines with J gene TRBJ2-2; D may be TRBD1 (7 bases). This CDR3 contains 14 residues. Per the germline V gene, CDR1 is MRHNA and CDR2 is SNTAGT. Trimming removed 4 bases at V and 5 bases at J, with 11 bases between. This CDR3 is CASSAAGGTGELFF. The CDR3 coding sequence is TGTGCCAGCAGTGCAGCAGGGGGGACCGGGGAGCTGTTTTTT.

This chain joins TRBV18 and TRBJ2-3; 8 bases are shared with TRBD2. This CDR3 is 15 amino acids long. Per germline, CDR1 KGHSH and CDR2 LQKENI. V shed 5 bases, J shed 1 base, and the junction held 5 bases outside the gene matches. CDR3 region: CASSERGRGTDTQYF. CDR3 in DNA: TGTGCCAGCTCAGAGCGGGGGAGAGGCACAGATACGCAGTATTTT.